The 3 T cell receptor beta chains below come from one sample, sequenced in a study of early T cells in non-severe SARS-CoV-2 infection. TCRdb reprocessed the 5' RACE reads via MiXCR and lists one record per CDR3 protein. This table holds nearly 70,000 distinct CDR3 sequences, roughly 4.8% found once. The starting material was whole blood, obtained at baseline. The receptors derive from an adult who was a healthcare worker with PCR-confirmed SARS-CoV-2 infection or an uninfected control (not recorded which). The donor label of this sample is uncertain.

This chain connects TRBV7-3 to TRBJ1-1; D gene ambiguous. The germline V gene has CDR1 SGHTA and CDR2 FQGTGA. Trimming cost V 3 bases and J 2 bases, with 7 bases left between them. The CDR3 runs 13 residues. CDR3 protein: CASSLWPNTEAFF. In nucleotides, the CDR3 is TGTGCCAGCAGCTTGTGGCCTAACACTGAAGCTTTCTTT.

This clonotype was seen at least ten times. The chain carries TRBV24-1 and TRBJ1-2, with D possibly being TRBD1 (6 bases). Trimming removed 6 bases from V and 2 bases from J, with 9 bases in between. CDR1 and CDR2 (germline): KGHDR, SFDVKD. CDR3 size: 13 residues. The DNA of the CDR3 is TGTGCCACCAGTAAGGGGGAGAACTATGGCTACACCTTC. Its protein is CATSKGENYGYTF.

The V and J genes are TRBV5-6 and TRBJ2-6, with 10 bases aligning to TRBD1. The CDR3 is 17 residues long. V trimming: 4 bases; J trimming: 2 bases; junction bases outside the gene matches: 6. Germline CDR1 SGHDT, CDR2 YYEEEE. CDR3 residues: CASSGGQGLAGANVLTF. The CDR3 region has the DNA TGTGCCAGCAGCGGGGGACAGGGGCTTGCTGGGGCCAACGTCCTGACTTTC.